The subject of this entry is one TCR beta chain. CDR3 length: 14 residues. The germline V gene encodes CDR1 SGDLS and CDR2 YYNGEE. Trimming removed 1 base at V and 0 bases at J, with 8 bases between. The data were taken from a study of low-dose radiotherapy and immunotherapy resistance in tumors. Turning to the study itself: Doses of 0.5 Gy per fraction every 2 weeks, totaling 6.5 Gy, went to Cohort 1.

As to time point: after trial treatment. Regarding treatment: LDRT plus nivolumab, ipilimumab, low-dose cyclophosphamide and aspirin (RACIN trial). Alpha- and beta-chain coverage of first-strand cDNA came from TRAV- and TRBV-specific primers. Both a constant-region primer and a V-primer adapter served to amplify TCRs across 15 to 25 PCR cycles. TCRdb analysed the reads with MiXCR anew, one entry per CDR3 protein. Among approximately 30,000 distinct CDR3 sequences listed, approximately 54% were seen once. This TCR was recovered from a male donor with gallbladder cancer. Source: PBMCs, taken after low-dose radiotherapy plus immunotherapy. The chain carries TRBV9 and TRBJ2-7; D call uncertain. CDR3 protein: CASSVSPGSYEQYF. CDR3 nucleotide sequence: TGTGCCAGCAGCGTATCGCCCGGCTCCTACGAGCAGTACTTC.